The clone carrying this T cell receptor beta chain has a count of ten or more. This sample was taken from a study of identical twins. TCRdb reanalysed the 5' RACE reads using MiXCR and keeps one entry per CDR3 protein. The data hold hundreds of thousands of distinct CDR3 sequences, with over 5% observed a single time. This receptor was obtained from a man aged 18 to 35 in good health. The sample comprised naive T cells sorted from blood.

The CDR3 nucleotides are TGTGCCAGCAGCCGAGGACTAGCGGGTTTGGGAGAGACCCAGTACTTC. Translation gives CASSRGLAGLGETQYF. J is TRBJ2-5 and V is TRBV5-5, with 11 positions matching TRBD2. The V and J ends lost 4 bases and 4 bases, in that order; junction bases with no gene match: 9. The CDR3 is 16 residues long. Germline-derived CDR1 and CDR2 are SGHKS and YYEKEE (reference sequence).